Each of the 6 T cell receptor beta chains below was sequenced from the same sample in a study of blood T cell repertoires in COVID-19. The repertoire was sequenced with immunoSEQ multiplex PCR; TCRdb's copy has only in-frame clones and lacks some. The data contain 120,000 to 150,000 clones, 87% of them seen just once; the ten biggest clones take up about two fifths. The sequenced sample consisted of peripheral blood. All receptors derive from a man in his fifties or sixties who had recovered from COVID-19.

V and J are TRBV3-1 (or the pseudogene TRBV3-2) and TRBJ1-3; 8 bases fit TRBD1. CDR1 is LGHDT and CDR2 is YNNKEL in the germline V gene (reference sequence). This CDR3 region has 15 residues. The J segment lost 0 bases and the V segment lost 3 bases, leaving 1 base of the junction unmatched. Here the CDR3 DNA reads TGTGCCAGCAGCCACACAGGGGGCTCTGGAAACACCATATATTTT. Translated, it gives CASSHTGGSGNTIYF.

This chain uses TRBV6-5 with TRBJ1-4; D gene unclear. From germline, CDR1 is MNHEY and CDR2 SVGAGI. The CDR3 has 15 residues. V lost 5 bases and J lost 3, with 13 bases in between. The CDR3 sequence is CASSPRGAANEKLFF. The CDR3 DNA is TGTGCCAGCAGTCCACGGGGAGCGGCTAATGAAAAACTGTTTTTT.

This chain connects TRBV6-6 to TRBJ2-7; TRBD2 might be the D (6 bases). Germline lookup yields CDR1 MNHNY and CDR2 SVGAGI (reference sequence). CDR3 length: 15 residues. V lost 2 bases and J 0 bases, leaving 11 bases between the germline ends. CDR3 sequence reads: CASSYRGGISYEQYF. The CDR3 nucleotides are TGTGCCAGCAGTTACCGTGGAGGGATCTCCTACGAGCAGTACTTC.

This chain joins TRBV7-8 and TRBJ2-3; TRBD2 matches 9 bases. The V gene's germline CDR1 is SGHVS and CDR2 FQNEAQ. The V and J ends lost 0 bases and 3 bases, in that order; junction bases with no gene match: 7. This CDR3 has 17 amino acids. CDR3 amino acids: CASSLALGAGGTDTQYF. DNA for the CDR3: TGTGCCAGCAGCTTAGCGCTTGGAGCGGGGGGTACAGATACGCAGTATTTT. Complete variable domain (other parts from reference TRBV7-8 and TRBJ2-3): GAGVSQSPRYKVAKRGQDVALRCDPISGHVSLFWYQQALGQGPEFLTYFQNEAQLDKSGLPSDRFFAERPEGSVSTLKIQRTQQEDSAVYLCASSLALGAGGTDTQYFGPGTRLTVL.

V and J are TRBV2 and TRBJ1-2; TRBD1 matches 7 bases. The length of the CDR3 is 15 residues. Germline V gene lookup returns CDR1 SNHLY and CDR2 FYNNEI. V was clipped by 8 bases and J by 0 bases; unmatched bases: 9. CDR3 residues: CASARDSQANYGYTF. The CDR3 nucleotides are TGTGCCAGCGCCCGGGACAGTCAAGCTAACTATGGCTACACCTTC.

The sample holds a few counts of this clone. This chain links TRBV19 with TRBJ2-7; D may be TRBD1 (6 bases). Trimming shortened V by 4 bases and J by 0 bases, and 13 bases separated the two germline ends. The CDR3 contains 15 residues. Germline values: CDR1 LNHDA, CDR2 SQIVND (reference sequence). The CDR3 spells CASSTRTASSYEQYF. CDR3 coding DNA: TGTGCCAGTAGTACCCGGACAGCCAGCTCCTACGAGCAGTACTTC.